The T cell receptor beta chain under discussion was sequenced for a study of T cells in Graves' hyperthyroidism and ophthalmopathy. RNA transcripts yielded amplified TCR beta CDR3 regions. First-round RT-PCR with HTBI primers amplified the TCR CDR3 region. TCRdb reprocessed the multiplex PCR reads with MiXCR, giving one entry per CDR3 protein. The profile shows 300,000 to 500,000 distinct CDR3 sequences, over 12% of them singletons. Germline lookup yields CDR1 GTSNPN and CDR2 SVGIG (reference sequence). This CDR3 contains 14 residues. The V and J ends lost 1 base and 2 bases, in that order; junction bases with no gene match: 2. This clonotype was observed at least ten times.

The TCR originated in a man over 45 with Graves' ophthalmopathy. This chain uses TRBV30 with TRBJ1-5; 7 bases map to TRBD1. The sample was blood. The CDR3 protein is CAWSAGQGNQPQHF. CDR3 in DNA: TGTGCCTGGAGTGCCGGACAGGGCAATCAGCCCCAGCATTTT.